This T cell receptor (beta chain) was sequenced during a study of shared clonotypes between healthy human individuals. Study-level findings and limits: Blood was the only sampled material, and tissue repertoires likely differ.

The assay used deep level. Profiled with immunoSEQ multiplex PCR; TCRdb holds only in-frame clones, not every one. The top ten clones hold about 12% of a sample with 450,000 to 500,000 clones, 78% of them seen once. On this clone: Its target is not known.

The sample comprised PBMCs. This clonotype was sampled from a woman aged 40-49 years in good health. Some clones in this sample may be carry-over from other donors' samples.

CDR3 sequence reads: CASSPRPGRRYF. The CDR3 DNA follows: TGTGCCAGCAGTCCACGGCCGGGCCGCAGGTACTTC. The chain recombines TRBV27 with TRBJ2-7; D unclear. V was pared by 5 bases and J by 12 bases, with 17 bases between. Looked up from germline, CDR1 is MNHEY and CDR2 is SMNVEV (reference sequence). This CDR3 contains 12 residues.